These 10 T cell receptor beta chains were all obtained from the same sample, sequenced in a study of T cell changes during pregnancy in multiple sclerosis. This table comes from immunoSEQ multiplex PCR, and its TCRdb copy is limited to in-frame clones, with some not included. In the table there are 45,000 to 55,000 clones, about 92% of which are singletons. The source material was peripheral blood, sampled after pregnancy. These receptors all stem from a female donor with multiple sclerosis, enrolled in a pregnancy study.

This clone was seen just once. The rearrangement links TRBV10-3 to TRBJ2-2, with D perhaps matching TRBD2 (6 bases). CDR1 is ENHRY, CDR2 SYGVKD, per germline. The CDR3 has 17 residues. The V end lost 4 bases, the J end lost 3 bases, and 18 bases lay between the germline ends. The CDR3 region is CAISAPVVGGYTGELFF. The CDR3 region has the DNA TGTGCCATCAGTGCCCCCGTTGTTGGGGGGTACACCGGGGAGCTGTTTTTT.

The genes are TRBV11-1 and TRBJ2-7; 7 bases line up with TRBD1. The CDR3 loop spans 15 amino acids. V lost 5 bases and J lost 2; bases outside the gene matches: 9. Germline assignment: CDR1 SGHAT and CDR2 FQDESV (reference sequence). Written as DNA, the CDR3 is TGTGCCAGCAGCCGGCCGGGACAGAAGACCTACGAGCAGTACTTC. It translates to CASSRPGQKTYEQYF.

For the CDR3, the DNA is TGTGCCAGCAGCGATGACAGGGGCGCCTTCGGCTATGGCTACACCTTC. Translated, it gives CASSDDRGAFGYGYTF. This chain connects TRBV7-9 to TRBJ1-2, with 8 bases identical to TRBD1. The CDR3 length is 16 residues. Germline trimming cut 5 bases from V and 4 bases from J; bases unmatched to any gene: 12. Germline CDR1 reads SEHNR; CDR2 reads FQNEAQ (reference sequence).

V and J are TRBV14 and TRBJ2-3, with a tentative D call TRBD1 (6 bases). CDR3 length: 12 residues. In germline, CDR1 is SGHDN, CDR2 FVKESK. Between the trimmed V and J ends, which lost 6 bases and 7 bases, there was a span of 11 bases. CDR3: CASSFQGYTQYF. DNA for the CDR3: TGTGCCAGCAGTTTTCAGGGGTATACGCAGTATTTT.

This chain links TRBV19 with TRBJ1-1; D gene uncertain. Trimming cost V 4 bases and J 1 base, with 7 bases left between them. CDR3 length equals 13 residues. The germline CDR1 and CDR2 sequences are LNHDA and SQIVND (reference sequence). CDR3 sequence (DNA): TGTGCCAGTAGTAGAGTTGAGAACACTGAAGCTTTCTTT. The encoded protein is CASSRVENTEAFF.

This clone appeared a single time. This chain links TRBV5-6 with TRBJ1-1, with D maybe TRBD1 (5 bases). The CDR3 consists of 13 residues. The ends were cut back, 6 bases at V and 5 bases at J, with 14 bases in the middle. Germline loops: CDR1 SGHDT, CDR2 YYEEEE. The CDR3 region is CASTRLGGTEAFF. CDR3 coding DNA: TGTGCCAGCACACGGCTTGGGGGGACTGAAGCTTTCTTT.

This clone was seen a handful of times. The chain's CDR3 is CASSRGQGLATF. In nucleotides, the CDR3 is TGTGCCAGCAGCCGTGGACAGGGGTTGGCCACCTTC. The chain employs TRBV7-9 and TRBJ1-2; TRBD1 aligns across 9 bases. V dropped 5 bases and J dropped 13; count of bases not matched to a gene: 8. Germline V lookup: CDR1 SEHNR, CDR2 FQNEAQ (reference sequence). The length of the CDR3 is 12 residues. Using reference TRBV7-9 and TRBJ1-2 for the parts outside the CDR3, the full variable domain is DTGVSQNPRHKITKRGQNVTFRCDPISEHNRLYWYRQTLGQGPEFLTYFQNEAQLEKSRLLSDRFSAERPKGSFSTLEIQRTEQGDSAMYLCASSRGQGLATFGSGTRLTVV.

This clone was seen only once. V gene TRBV6-5 combines with J gene TRBJ2-2; D not resolved. V was cut by 5 bases and J by 4 bases, with 8 bases left in between. This CDR3 spans 13 amino acids. Germline lookup yields CDR1 MNHEY and CDR2 SVGAGI. This CDR3 reads CASSLQSTGELFF. In DNA form, the CDR3 reads TGTGCCAGCAGTCTACAGTCCACCGGGGAGCTGTTTTTT.

The genes are TRBV18 and TRBJ2-5; no firm D call. Germline V gene data show CDR1 as KGHSH and CDR2 as LQKENI. The V end lost 2 bases, the J end lost 5 bases, and 9 bases lay between the germline ends. CDR3 length: 13 residues. The CDR3 protein is CASSPSQVETQYF. DNA of the CDR3: TGTGCCAGCTCACCAAGCCAGGTCGAGACCCAGTACTTC.

This clone was counted once. V and J are TRBV6-5 and TRBJ2-7; 8 bases agree with TRBD1. This CDR3 spans 16 amino acids. Trimming cost V 2 bases and J 0 bases; bases outside gene matches: 6. Germline V gene lookup returns CDR1 MNHEY and CDR2 SVGAGI. CDR3 region: CASSYKQGDSSYEQYF. The CDR3 region has the DNA TGTGCCAGCAGTTACAAACAGGGGGATAGCTCCTACGAGCAGTACTTC.